This T cell receptor beta chain was documented in a study of blood T cell repertoires in COVID-19. Study-level information: The samples span acute and convalescent COVID-19 from the United States, Italy and Spain.

This CDR3 comprises 15 residues. Between the trimmed V and J ends, which lost 5 bases and 3 bases, there was a span of 17 bases. Germline V gene lookup returns CDR1 SGHAT and CDR2 FQNNGV. Libraries were prepared by immunoSEQ multiplex PCR; TCRdb keeps only in-frame clonotypes and omits some of them. The table has approximately 450,000 clones, about 90% seen once. The rearrangement links TRBV11-2 to TRBJ2-7; D is undetermined. Sequences were obtained from PBMCs or T cells enriched from blood (not recorded which). The sequence came from a woman under 30 with acute COVID-19. CDR3 amino acids: CASSLSPESNYEQYF. CDR3 DNA sequence: TGTGCCAGCAGCCTATCCCCCGAGAGTAACTACGAGCAGTACTTC.